This T cell receptor (beta chain) originates from a study of OX40 agonist ivuxolimab in advanced cancers. The wider study: Ivuxolimab, an agonist antibody against OX40 (CD134), was given to patients. Study-wide results and limits: With doses of 0.1 to 3.0 mg/kg, CD4+ and CD8+ blood T cells had undergone clonal expansion by week 6. In general, CD8+ T cells held more expanded clones than CD4+ did, on average.

The CDR3 runs to 20 residues. V lost 3 bases to trimming and J lost 2 bases; unmatched junction nucleotides: 13. Germline CDR1 reads SGHRS; CDR2 reads YFSETQ. Profiling relied on immunoSEQ multiplex PCR, and the TCRdb table lists in-frame clones only, not all of them. In the table there are 55,000 to 65,000 clones, 80% to 90% of which are singletons. Remarks on this clone: Its antigen is not known.

This sequence joins TRBV5-1 and TRBJ2-3; 15 bases map to TRBD2. This material consisted of CD4+ or CD8+ T cells sorted from blood, taken in a trial of the OX40 agonist ivuxolimab. The TCR sequence derives from an adult with an advanced solid tumor such as melanoma, head and neck, liver or kidney cancer. CDR3 sequence: CASSSNFRTSGRVLTDTQYF. The CDR3 nucleotides are TGCGCCAGCAGCTCCAATTTTAGGACTAGCGGGAGGGTGCTCACAGATACGCAGTATTTT.